The rows below give T cell receptor beta chains drawn from one sample of a study of cytomegalovirus exposure and HLA in healthy donors. The data were produced by immunoSEQ multiplex PCR, yet TCRdb's version contains in-frame clones alone and is incomplete. The sample yields around 78,000 clones, 72% seen once. Sequencing was carried out using PBMCs. The receptor set was obtained from a middle-aged woman in good health and CMV-seropositive. Both conserved end residues are part of each CDR3. Fields, in order: clone size, D gene, J gene, V gene, CDR3 DNA, CDR3 protein. A D gene is named only where the DNA matches it firmly. Not every row has a clone size; where given, it reads once, few, many or a size class.

size: -
D: -
J: TRBJ1-1
V: TRBV6-5
DNA: TGTGCCAGCAGTTACCTGGGACACCTATTGAACACTGAAGCTTTCTTT
CDR3: CASSYLGHLLNTEAFF

size: -
D: TRBD2
J: TRBJ2-7
V: TRBV6-5
DNA: TGTGCCAGCAGAAAGCTAGCGGGAGGGGACGACGAGCAGTACTTC
CDR3: CASRKLAGGDDEQYF

size: -
D: TRBD1
J: TRBJ2-7
V: TRBV28
DNA: TGTGCCAGCAGTTCACATACAGGACAGGGACGGTACTTC
CDR3: CASSSHTGQGRYF

size: -
D: -
J: TRBJ2-7
V: TRBV2
DNA: TGTGCCAGCAGTGGGTACGGCGAGCAGTACTTC
CDR3: CASSGYGEQYF

size: few
D: TRBD1
J: TRBJ2-2
V: TRBV5-1
DNA: TGCGCCAGCAGCCTCACAGGGGTGGTCGGGGAGCTGTTTTTT
CDR3: CASSLTGVVGELFF

size: -
D: TRBD1
J: TRBJ1-2
V: TRBV5-4
DNA: TGTGCCAGCAGCCGAGCGACAGGGGACTATGGCTACACCTTC
CDR3: CASSRATGDYGYTF

size: -
D: -
J: TRBJ2-3
V: TRBV20-1
DNA: TGCAGTGCTAGGGGGGCTGGTACGCAGTATTTT
CDR3: CSARGAGTQYF

size: -
D: TRBD1
J: TRBJ2-5
V: TRBV5-1
DNA: TGCGCCAGCAGCTTGGCTCAGGGGGCTGTAGAGACCCAGTACTTC
CDR3: CASSLAQGAVETQYF

size: -
D: -
J: TRBJ1-1
V: TRBV6-1
DNA: TGTGCCAGCAGTCAGATGGCGGGGACTGAAGCTTTCTTT
CDR3: CASSQMAGTEAFF

size: -
D: -
J: TRBJ2-7
V: TRBV28
DNA: TGTGCCAGCAGATCCGACACCTTCTCCTACGAGCAGTACTTC
CDR3: CASRSDTFSYEQYF

size: -
D: -
J: TRBJ1-3
V: TRBV7-9
DNA: TGTGCCAGCAGCTTCATCACAGGGAGATCCTCTGGAAACACCATATATTTT
CDR3: CASSFITGRSSGNTIYF

size: -
D: -
J: TRBJ1-1
V: TRBV4-3
DNA: TGCGCCAGCAGCCAAGACTCCCCGGTCGGTACGGGGAGTGTTGAAGCTTTCTTT
CDR3: CASSQDSPVGTGSVEAFF

size: -
D: TRBD2
J: TRBJ2-7
V: TRBV6-6
DNA: TGTGCCAGCAGTTACCCTCGGGAGGGTCGGGAGCAGTACTTC
CDR3: CASSYPREGREQYF

size: -
D: TRBD1
J: TRBJ1-2
V: TRBV2
DNA: TGTGCCACCGGACAGGGCGGTGGGTACACCTTC
CDR3: CATGQGGGYTF

size: -
D: -
J: TRBJ1-5
V: TRBV2
DNA: TGTGCCTCGACCCAGGGTGGGAATCAGCCCCAGCATTTT
CDR3: CASTQGGNQPQHF

size: -
D: TRBD1
J: TRBJ1-4
V: TRBV5-1
DNA: TGCGCCAGCAGACCTACAGGGGGCACTAATGAAAAACTGTTTTTT
CDR3: CASRPTGGTNEKLFF

size: -
D: TRBD1
J: TRBJ1-3
V: TRBV5-6
DNA: TGTGCCAGCAGCTTGCAGGGGGTCTCTGGAAACACCATATATTTT
CDR3: CASSLQGVSGNTIYF